This record concerns one T cell receptor (beta chain) sequence. V shed 1 base and J shed 3 bases, with 6 bases lying between them. This CDR3 has 14 amino acids. Germline CDR1 reads SGHAT; CDR2 reads FQDESV (reference sequence). Per the original data handling: The authors estimated nucleated cell counts from reference gene primer amplification. Here immunoSEQ multiplex PCR was the method, and the copy in TCRdb shows in-frame clones only, minus some. For V, J and clone size, that table is used; D and trimming come from the DNA. The table has a few hundred thousand clones, about 92% seen once. This sample is part of a study of blood T cell repertoires in COVID-19. Across the whole study: T cells, B-cell-depleted T cells, or PBMCs provided the cDNA or gDNA that served as material.

Participants were placed into cohorts based on the clinical history they reported. The recovered donors of Cohort 3 showed two negative PCRs, clearance, or symptom resolution. This sequence joins TRBV11-1 and TRBJ2-2; D unclear. Specimen: PBMCs or T cells enriched from blood (not recorded which). This TCR was sampled from a woman in her 30s who had recovered from COVID-19. Here the CDR3 DNA reads TGTGCCAGCAGCTTAGGACACCACACCGGGGAGCTGTTTTTT. This encodes CASSLGHHTGELFF.